A selection of T cell receptor beta chains follows, all from one sample in a study of T cell repertoires in cytomegalovirus infection. One entry per CDR3 protein results from TCRdb running MiXCR on the reads. The sample contains approximately 990,000 distinct CDR3 sequences, around 32% of which appear only once. These receptors' antigens are unknown. The material was cultured CD8+ T cells from PBMCs, obtained from culture after CMV antigen stimulation. The receptor set was obtained from a human donor in good health (CMV status not recorded). Some clones in this sample may be carry-over from other donors' samples. Each CDR3 is given with its conserved first and last residue. Each record gives: J gene, V gene, CDR3 protein.

TRBJ2-5 | TRBV4-1 | CASSQGTITEGETQYF
TRBJ2-2 | TRBV5-1 | CASSITGPTVTGELFF
TRBJ1-1 | TRBV2 | CASSESHTEAFF
TRBJ2-3 | TRBV19 | CASSRTGGFGDTQYF
TRBJ2-1 | TRBV2 | CASSEVRQGTYNEQFF
TRBJ1-2 | TRBV4-2 | CASSFREGEATTYGYTF
TRBJ2-1 | TRBV12-3/TRBV12-4 | CASSFGTSVYNEQFF
TRBJ1-1 | TRBV4-1 | CASSQVEGDTEAFF
TRBJ1-2 | TRBV6-5 | CASSLFRGNGYTF
TRBJ1-2 | TRBV6-2/TRBV6-3 | CASRTRDRLGYTF
TRBJ2-2 | TRBV19 | CASTPGLVGYTGELFF
TRBJ1-1 | TRBV7-2 | CASSPGIGGPEAFF
TRBJ2-2 | TRBV12-3/TRBV12-4 | CASTPQGTALPGELFF
TRBJ1-3 | TRBV5-6 | CASSPAIGSGNTIYF
TRBJ2-5 | TRBV12-3/TRBV12-4 | CASSPARTGAETQYF
TRBJ2-1 | TRBV7-9 | CASTYTGGGNYEQFF
TRBJ1-2 | TRBV20-1 | CSALGDPHRAGGYTF
TRBJ1-2 | TRBV25-1 | CASSESGGAYGYTF
TRBJ2-1 | TRBV7-2 | CASSLELAGVSNEQFF
TRBJ2-3 | TRBV27 | CASRDRSGGSTDTQYF
TRBJ1-6 | TRBV7-2 | CASSLQGVYNSPLHF
TRBJ1-1 | TRBV7-8 | CASSPYIEFSEAFF
TRBJ2-1 | TRBV12-3/TRBV12-4 | CASSEFGTGGENEQFF
TRBJ2-7 | TRBV19 | CASSIGGDGYEQYF
TRBJ2-3 | TRBV28 | CASSFPPGADTQYF
TRBJ2-3 | TRBV12-3/TRBV12-4 | CASSSTGRLDYTQYF
TRBJ1-5 | TRBV24-1 | CATSGSRDQPQHF
TRBJ1-6 | TRBV2 | CASRETGGRIDNSPLHF
TRBJ2-2 | TRBV6-2/TRBV6-3 | CASSTEYLHRTGELFF
TRBJ1-1 | TRBV4-1 | CTSSQDPGVRTEAFF
TRBJ1-1 | TRBV7-6 | CASSLLRVGPSNTEAFF
TRBJ2-2 | TRBV12-3/TRBV12-4 | CANTGQGGTGELFF
TRBJ2-5 | TRBV7-6 | CASSTAGPIETQYF
TRBJ2-7 | TRBV7-6 | CASSPRTTPYEQYF
TRBJ2-1 | TRBV13 | CASRTRGGSEQFF
TRBJ2-2 | TRBV12-3/TRBV12-4 | CASPLRGGLAGGHTGELFF
TRBJ2-2 | TRBV10-3 | CAISDPSAGELFF
TRBJ2-3 | TRBV28 | CASSIRGPGTDTQYF
TRBJ1-2 | TRBV7-9 | CASSPGTVIDGYTF
TRBJ1-2 | TRBV9 | CASSASLTGVYGYTF
TRBJ1-2 | TRBV27 | CASKDQGVVYGYTF
TRBJ1-5 | TRBV28 | CASSSMTGWSNQPQHF
TRBJ2-3 | TRBV6-6 | CASSYSRVTSGGTSTDTQYF
TRBJ1-5 | TRBV15 | CATSPRTGRLGWSNQPQHF
TRBJ2-2 | TRBV7-9 | CASTSDSWQGGLPNTGELFF
TRBJ1-5 | TRBV4-1 | CASSQVVSLGGQPQHF
TRBJ1-4 | TRBV7-9 | CASSLYVNEKLFF